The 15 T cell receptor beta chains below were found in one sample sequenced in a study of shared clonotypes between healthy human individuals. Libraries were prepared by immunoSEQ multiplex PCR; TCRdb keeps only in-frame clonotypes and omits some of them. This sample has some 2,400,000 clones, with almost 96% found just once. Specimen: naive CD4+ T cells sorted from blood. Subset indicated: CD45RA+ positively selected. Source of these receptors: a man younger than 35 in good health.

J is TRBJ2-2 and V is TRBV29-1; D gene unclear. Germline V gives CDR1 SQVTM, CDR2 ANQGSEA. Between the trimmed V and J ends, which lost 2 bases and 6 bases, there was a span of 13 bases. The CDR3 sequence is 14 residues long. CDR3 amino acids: CSVEKGSLAGELFF. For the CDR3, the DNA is TGCAGCGTTGAAAAAGGCTCCTTGGCCGGGGAGCTGTTTTTT.

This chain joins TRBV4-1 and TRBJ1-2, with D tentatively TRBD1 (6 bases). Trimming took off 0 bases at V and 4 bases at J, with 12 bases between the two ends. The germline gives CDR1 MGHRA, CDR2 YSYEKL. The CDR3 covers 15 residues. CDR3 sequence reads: CASSQDRTAIYGYTF. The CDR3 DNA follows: TGCGCCAGCAGCCAAGACCGGACAGCCATCTATGGCTACACCTTC.

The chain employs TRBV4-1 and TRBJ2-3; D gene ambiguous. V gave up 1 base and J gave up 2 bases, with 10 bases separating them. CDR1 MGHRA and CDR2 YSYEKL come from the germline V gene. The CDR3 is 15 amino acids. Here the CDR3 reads CASSQVKLNTDTQYF. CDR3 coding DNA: TGCGCCAGCAGCCAAGTCAAACTGAACACAGATACGCAGTATTTT.

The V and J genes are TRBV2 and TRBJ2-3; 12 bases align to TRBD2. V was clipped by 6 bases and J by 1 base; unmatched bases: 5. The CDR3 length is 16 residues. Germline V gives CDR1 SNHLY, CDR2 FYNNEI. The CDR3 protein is CASSLTSGSGTDTQYF. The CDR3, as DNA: TGTGCCAGCAGCCTGACTAGCGGGAGTGGCACAGATACGCAGTATTTT. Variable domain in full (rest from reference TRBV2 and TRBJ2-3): EPEVTQTPSHQVTQMGQEVILRCVPISNHLYFYWYRQILGQKVEFLVSFYNNEISEKSEIFDDQFSVERPDGSNFTLKIRSTKLEDSAMYFCASSLTSGSGTDTQYFGPGTRLTVL.

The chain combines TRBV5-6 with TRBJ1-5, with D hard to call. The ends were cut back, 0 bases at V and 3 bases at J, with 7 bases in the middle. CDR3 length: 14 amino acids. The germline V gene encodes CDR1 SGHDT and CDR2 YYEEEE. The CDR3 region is CASSLEGSNQPQHF. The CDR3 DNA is TGTGCCAGCAGCTTGGAAGGGTCCAATCAGCCCCAGCATTTT.

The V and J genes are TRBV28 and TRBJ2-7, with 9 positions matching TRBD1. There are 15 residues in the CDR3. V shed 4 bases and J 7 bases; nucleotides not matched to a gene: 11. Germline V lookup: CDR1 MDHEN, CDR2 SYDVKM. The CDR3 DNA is TGTGCCAGCAGTTCCCCCCGGGACAGGGCTTATGAGCAGTACTTC. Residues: CASSSPRDRAYEQYF. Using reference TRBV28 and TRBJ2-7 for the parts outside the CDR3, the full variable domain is DVKVTQSSRYLVKRTGEKVFLECVQDMDHENMFWYRQDPGLGLRLIYFSYDVKMKEKGDIPEGYSVSREKKERFSLILESASTNQTSMYLCASSSPRDRAYEQYFGPGTRLTVT.

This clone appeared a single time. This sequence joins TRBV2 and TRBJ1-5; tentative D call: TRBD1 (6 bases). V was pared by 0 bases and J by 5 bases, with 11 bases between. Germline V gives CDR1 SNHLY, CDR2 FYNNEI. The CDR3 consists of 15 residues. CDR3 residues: CASSEALQGYQPQHF. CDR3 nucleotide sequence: TGTGCCAGCAGTGAAGCGCTCCAGGGGTATCAGCCCCAGCATTTT.

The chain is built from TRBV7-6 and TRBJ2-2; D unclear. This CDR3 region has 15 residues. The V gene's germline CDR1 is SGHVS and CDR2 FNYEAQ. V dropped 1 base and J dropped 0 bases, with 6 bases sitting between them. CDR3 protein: CASSLGRTNTGELFF. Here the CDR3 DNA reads TGTGCCAGCAGCTTAGGGCGGACGAACACCGGGGAGCTGTTTTTT.

CDR3 bases: TGTGCCAGCAGTTACTCGTCGAGTGAGCGGGGTGAAGCTTTCTTT. This translates into CASSYSSSERGEAFF. The J gene is TRBJ1-1, the V gene TRBV6-5; D is unresolved. Trimming took 0 bases from V and 7 from J, leaving 15 bases between them. The CDR3 consists of 15 residues. Germline V gene lookup returns CDR1 MNHEY and CDR2 SVGAGI.

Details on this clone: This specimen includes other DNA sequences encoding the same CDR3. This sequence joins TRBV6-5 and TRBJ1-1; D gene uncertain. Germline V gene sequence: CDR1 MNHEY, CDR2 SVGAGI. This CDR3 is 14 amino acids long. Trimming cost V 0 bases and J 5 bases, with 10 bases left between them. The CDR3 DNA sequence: TGTGCCAGCAGTTACTCCGGTGTAGGGACTGAAGCTTTCTTT. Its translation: CASSYSGVGTEAFF.

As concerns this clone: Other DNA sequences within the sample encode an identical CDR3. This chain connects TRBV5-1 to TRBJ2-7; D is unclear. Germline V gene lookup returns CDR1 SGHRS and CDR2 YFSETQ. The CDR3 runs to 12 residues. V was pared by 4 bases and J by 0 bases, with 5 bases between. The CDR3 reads CASSPDSYEQYF. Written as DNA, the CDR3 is TGCGCCAGCAGCCCGGACTCCTACGAGCAGTACTTC. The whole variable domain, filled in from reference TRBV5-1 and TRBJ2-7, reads KAGVTQTPRYLIKTRGQQVTLSCSPISGHRSVSWYQQTPGQGLQFLFEYFSETQRNKGNFPGRFSGRQFSNSRSEMNVSTLELGDSALYLCASSPDSYEQYFGPGTRLTVT.

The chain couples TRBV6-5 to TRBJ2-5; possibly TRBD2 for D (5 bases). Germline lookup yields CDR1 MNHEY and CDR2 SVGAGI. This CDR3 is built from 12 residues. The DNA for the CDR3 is TGTGCTAGCGCCGTGAACCAAGAGACCCAGTACTTC. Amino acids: CASAVNQETQYF.

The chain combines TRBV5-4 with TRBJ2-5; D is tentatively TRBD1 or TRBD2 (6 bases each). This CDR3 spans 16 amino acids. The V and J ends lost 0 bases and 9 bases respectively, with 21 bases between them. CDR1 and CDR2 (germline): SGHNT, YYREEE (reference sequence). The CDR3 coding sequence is TGTGCCAGCAGCTTGGCCGGAACCGGGGGCTCGGGGTCCCAGTACTTC. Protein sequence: CASSLAGTGGSGSQYF.

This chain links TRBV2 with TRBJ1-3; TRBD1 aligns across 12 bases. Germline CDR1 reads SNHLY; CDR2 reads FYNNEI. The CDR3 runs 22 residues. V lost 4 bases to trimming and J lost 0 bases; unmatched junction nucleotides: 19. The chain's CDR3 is CASSVGQGATYTFRSSGNTIYF. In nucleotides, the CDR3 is TGTGCCAGCAGTGTGGGACAGGGGGCTACCTACACCTTTCGGAGCTCTGGAAACACCATATATTTT.

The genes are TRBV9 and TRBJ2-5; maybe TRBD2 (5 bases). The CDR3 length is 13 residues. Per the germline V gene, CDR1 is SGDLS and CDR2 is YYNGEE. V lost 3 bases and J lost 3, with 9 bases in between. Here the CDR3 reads CASSGTAEETQYF. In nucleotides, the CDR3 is TGTGCCAGCAGCGGGACTGCTGAAGAGACCCAGTACTTC.